Following are 30 T cell receptor beta chains from one sample sequenced in a study of shared clonotypes between healthy human individuals. Profiling relied on immunoSEQ multiplex PCR, and the TCRdb table lists in-frame clones only, not all of them. Altogether some 470,000 clones are present, 60% to 85% being singletons, with the ten largest covering 13%. What was sequenced was PBMCs. These receptor sequences come from a woman in her 40s in good health. Some clones in this sample may be carry-over from other donors' samples.

This clone showed up just once. The chain carries TRBV7-2 and TRBJ2-1, with D perhaps matching TRBD2 (6 bases). The length of the CDR3 is 15 residues. Looked up from germline, CDR1 is SGHTA and CDR2 is FQGNSA. Trimming pared 5 bases from V and 9 bases from J, leaving 20 bases between. The CDR3 region has the DNA TGTGCCAGCAGCCTACGTATCGGAGGGGTGGGTGAGCAGTTCTTC. Protein: CASSLRIGGVGEQFF.

The rearrangement joins TRBV13 to TRBJ2-6; D call uncertain. Trimming removed 1 base from V and 1 base from J, with 11 bases in between. This CDR3 is 17 amino acids long. Germline CDR1 is PRHDT and CDR2 is FYEKMQ (reference sequence). The CDR3: CASSLDPRSSGANVLTF. The CDR3 bases are TGTGCCAGCAGCTTAGACCCCCGGAGTTCTGGGGCCAACGTCCTGACTTTC.

The V call is TRBV9, the J call TRBJ2-7; D is unclear. This CDR3 spans 13 amino acids. Per the germline V gene, CDR1 is SGDLS and CDR2 is YYNGEE. Trimming removed 0 bases at V and 3 bases at J, with 7 bases between. The CDR3 sequence: CASSVAHGYEQYF. CDR3 in DNA: TGTGCCAGCAGCGTAGCTCACGGCTACGAGCAGTACTTC.

This clone was observed at least ten times. The chain carries TRBV7-6 and TRBJ2-2, with 8 nucleotides matching TRBD2. Germline assignment: CDR1 SGHVS and CDR2 FNYEAQ. CDR3 length: 15 amino acids. Trimming at V came to 7 bases and at J to 5 bases, leaving 9 bases not matched to a gene. The CDR3 is CASTWSGRGTGELFF. The DNA of the CDR3 is TGTGCCAGCACCTGGAGCGGGAGAGGGACCGGGGAGCTGTTTTTT. The whole variable domain, filled in from reference TRBV7-6 and TRBJ2-2, reads GAGVSQSPRYKVTKRGQDVALRCDPISGHVSLYWYRQALGQGPEFLTYFNYEAQQDKSGLPNDRFSAERPEGSISTLTIQRTEQRDSAMYRCASTWSGRGTGELFFGEGSRLTVL.

The chain combines TRBV7-2 with TRBJ2-5; D unresolved. Germline CDR1 SGHTA, CDR2 FQGNSA. The CDR3 sequence is 12 residues long. Trimming pared 3 bases from V and 9 bases from J, leaving 11 bases between. CDR3 DNA: TGTGCCAGCAGCTTTCGAGCGCAGGCCCAGTACTTC. Its protein is CASSFRAQAQYF.

The chain links TRBV7-2 to TRBJ2-7; possible D gene TRBD2, 5 bases. This CDR3 spans 15 amino acids. Germline V gene lookup returns CDR1 SGHTA and CDR2 FQGNSA. Trimming removed 4 bases at V and 1 base at J, with 14 bases between. The DNA for the CDR3 is TGTGCCAGCAGCTCCTCCGGCCCGGGGTCCTACGAGCAGTACTTC. Translating it yields CASSSSGPGSYEQYF. The full variable domain, completed using reference TRBV7-2 and TRBJ2-7, is GAGVSQSPSNKVTEKGKDVELRCDPISGHTALYWYRQSLGQGLEFLIYFQGNSAPDKSGLPSDRFSAERTGGSVSTLTIQRTQQEDSAVYLCASSSSGPGSYEQYFGPGTRLTVT.

As to this clone: A much larger clone differs by one base, so this may be a read error. Other DNA sequences in the same sample also yield this CDR3. The J gene is TRBJ2-5, the V gene TRBV7-9, with 11 bases aligning to TRBD2. Germline loops: CDR1 SEHNR, CDR2 FQNEAQ (reference sequence). J lost 4 bases, V lost 5 bases, and 3 bases had no gene match. This CDR3 is built from 14 residues. Here the CDR3 DNA reads TGTGCCAGCAGCCCCGGACTAGCGGGAGAGACCCAGTACTTC. Translating gives CASSPGLAGETQYF.

The gene calls are TRBV14 and TRBJ2-6, with 7 bases aligning to TRBD1. The CDR3 consists of 20 residues. V was clipped by 3 bases and J by 0 bases; unmatched bases: 14. Germline-derived CDR1 and CDR2 are SGHDN and FVKESK. CDR3 in DNA: TGTGCCAGCAGCCATCAATCCTTGGGGACAGCCTACTCTGGGGCCAACGTCCTGACTTTC. Its protein is CASSHQSLGTAYSGANVLTF. The full variable domain, rest sourced from reference TRBV14 and TRBJ2-6, is EAGVTQFPSHSVIEKGQTVTLRCDPISGHDNLYWYRRVMGKEIKFLLHFVKESKQDESGMPNNRFLAERTGGTYSTLKVQPAELEDSGVYFCASSHQSLGTAYSGANVLTFGAGSRLTVL.

The chain employs TRBV5-1 and TRBJ2-7; the D is unclear. V dropped 4 bases and J dropped 0 bases, with 17 bases sitting between them. CDR3 length: 16 residues. Germline lookup yields CDR1 SGHRS and CDR2 YFSETQ. The DNA for the CDR3 is TGCGCCAGCAGCGCCGATCCGTCTCCGACCTCCTACGAGCAGTACTTC. Amino acid sequence: CASSADPSPTSYEQYF. Complete variable domain (other parts from reference TRBV5-1 and TRBJ2-7): KAGVTQTPRYLIKTRGQQVTLSCSPISGHRSVSWYQQTPGQGLQFLFEYFSETQRNKGNFPGRFSGRQFSNSRSEMNVSTLELGDSALYLCASSADPSPTSYEQYFGPGTRLTVT.

The chain has TRBV5-1 and TRBJ2-1; the D is unclear. The V end was cut by 4 bases, the J end by 6 bases, with 14 bases between. The CDR3 has 14 residues. CDR1 SGHRS and CDR2 YFSETQ come from the germline V gene. The CDR3 region has the DNA TGCGCCAGCAGCCTCATGGACCAGGTCAATGAGCAGTTCTTC. It specifies CASSLMDQVNEQFF.

The chain links TRBV7-8 to TRBJ2-6, with D uncertain. Germline V CDR1 and CDR2: SGHVS, FQNEAQ. V was clipped by 3 bases and J by 1 base, with 13 bases between them. The CDR3 sequence is 17 residues long. CDR3 region: CASSFPFPRSGANVLTF. In nucleotides, the CDR3 is TGTGCCAGCAGCTTTCCCTTCCCGAGGTCTGGGGCCAACGTCCTGACTTTC.

As DNA, the CDR3 is TGTGCCAGTAGTATAGGCCTCAGGTACGAGCAGTACTTC. It is translated as CASSIGLRYEQYF. The V call is TRBV19, the J call TRBJ2-7; D remains unclear. This CDR3 spans 13 amino acids. Germline CDR1 and CDR2: LNHDA and SQIVND (reference sequence). The V gene lost 1 base and the J gene lost 4 bases, with 8 bases spanning the gap.

CDR3: CASSAWDRPGETQYF. CDR3 coding DNA: TGTGCCAGCAGCGCCTGGGACAGGCCAGGAGAGACCCAGTACTTC. The V call is TRBV7-9, the J call TRBJ2-5; the match to TRBD1 covers 8 bases. CDR1 and CDR2 from the germline V gene are SEHNR and FQNEAQ (reference sequence). This CDR3 spans 15 amino acids. J was trimmed by 4 bases and V by 5 bases; bases with no gene match: 9.

The chain has TRBV5-4 and TRBJ2-2, with TRBD1 as a possible D gene (6 bases). The CDR3 contains 13 residues. Between the trimmed V and J ends, which lost 6 bases and 4 bases, there was a span of 10 bases. In germline, CDR1 is SGHNT, CDR2 YYREEE (reference sequence). As DNA, the CDR3 is TGTGCCAGCACCTTACAGGGCACCGGGGAGCTGTTTTTT. Translated: CASTLQGTGELFF.

This chain links TRBV4-1 with TRBJ2-1; D is possibly TRBD1 (5 bases). CDR1 and CDR2 from the germline V gene are MGHRA and YSYEKL. The V end was cut by 5 bases, the J end by 1 base, with 9 bases between. The CDR3 is made up of 14 amino acids. In nucleotides, the CDR3 is TGCGCCAGCAGCGGCAGGGCTTCCTACAATGAGCAGTTCTTC. It is translated as CASSGRASYNEQFF.

V and J are TRBV7-8 and TRBJ2-3; 7 bases map to TRBD2. This CDR3 spans 15 amino acids. The V segment lost 4 bases and the J segment 5 bases; nucleotides outside the gene matches: 9. Germline V gene sequence: CDR1 SGHVS, CDR2 FQNEAQ. The CDR3 coding sequence is TGTGCCAGCAGCTCGAGCGGGGCCCGCGGAGATACGCAGTATTTT. Translated: CASSSSGARGDTQYF.

The V and J genes are TRBV27 and TRBJ1-2, with D possibly being TRBD1 (5 bases). Per the germline V gene, CDR1 is MNHEY and CDR2 is SMNVEV (reference sequence). This CDR3 spans 13 amino acids. V was shortened by 0 bases and J by 4 bases, with 6 bases between the two germline ends. DNA for the CDR3: TGTGCCAGCAGTTTATCAAGGGGCTATGGCTACACCTTC. It encodes CASSLSRGYGYTF.

The chain joins TRBV10-3 to TRBJ1-2; 7 bases align to TRBD1. The length of the CDR3 is 16 residues. Germline trimming cut 4 bases from V and 4 bases from J; bases unmatched to any gene: 12. Germline-derived CDR1 and CDR2 are ENHRY and SYGVKD. In DNA, the CDR3 is TGTGCCATCAGTGCAACAGGGGTAGCGGGGACCTATGGCTACACCTTC. Its protein is CAISATGVAGTYGYTF.

The chain employs TRBV5-1 and TRBJ2-5; 10 bases are a match to TRBD1. V was clipped by 0 bases and J by 6 bases; unmatched bases: 14. Germline V gene lookup returns CDR1 SGHRS and CDR2 YFSETQ. The CDR3 covers 18 residues. This CDR3 reads CASSLGGGQGNSGKTQYF. The CDR3 DNA reads TGCGCCAGCAGCTTGGGAGGGGGACAGGGGAATTCGGGGAAGACCCAGTACTTC.

The V gene is TRBV2, the J gene TRBJ1-2; the D gene is possibly TRBD1 (5 bases). Germline CDR1 and CDR2: SNHLY and FYNNEI. The CDR3 loop spans 13 amino acids. V shed 2 bases and J shed 7 bases, with 11 bases lying between them. The CDR3 loop reads CASSEQGLAGYTF. The CDR3, as DNA: TGTGCCAGCAGTGAACAGGGATTGGCTGGCTACACCTTC. Looking up the rest from reference TRBV2 and TRBJ1-2 gives the full variable domain: EPEVTQTPSHQVTQMGQEVILRCVPISNHLYFYWYRQILGQKVEFLVSFYNNEISEKSEIFDDQFSVERPDGSNFTLKIRSTKLEDSAMYFCASSEQGLAGYTFGSGTRLTVV.

V gene TRBV11-2 combines with J gene TRBJ2-1; 9 bases align to TRBD2. J lost 6 bases, V lost 1 base, and 7 bases had no gene match. CDR1 is SGHAT, CDR2 FQNNGV, per germline. This CDR3 is built from 16 residues. The chain's CDR3 is CASSLVAGVFSNEQFF. The CDR3 bases are TGTGCCAGCAGCTTAGTAGCGGGAGTGTTCTCCAATGAGCAGTTCTTC.

The chain links TRBV6-1 to TRBJ2-1; 12 bases line up with TRBD2. The germline V gene encodes CDR1 MNHNS and CDR2 SASEGT. V lost 2 bases to trimming and J lost 6 bases; unmatched junction nucleotides: 8. This CDR3 is 17 amino acids long. The CDR3 sequence is CASSEILAGGPLNEQFF. As DNA, the CDR3 is TGTGCCAGCAGTGAAATTCTAGCGGGAGGGCCGCTCAATGAGCAGTTCTTC.

The chain recombines TRBV6-5 with TRBJ2-7; D not resolved. The V and J ends lost 1 base and 5 bases respectively, with 6 bases between them. Germline V gives CDR1 MNHEY, CDR2 SVGAGI. The CDR3 covers 12 residues. The chain's CDR3 is CASSYLGNEQYF. The DNA for the CDR3 is TGTGCCAGCAGTTACTTAGGGAACGAGCAGTACTTC.

This chain links TRBV7-2 with TRBJ1-5; 9 nucleotides line up with TRBD1. V was clipped by 5 bases and J by 6 bases; unmatched bases: 11. The CDR3 loop spans 16 amino acids. Looked up from germline, CDR1 is SGHTA and CDR2 is FQGNSA. The CDR3 spells CASSALGTGILQPQHF. The DNA of the CDR3 is TGTGCCAGCAGCGCACTTGGGACAGGGATCCTTCAGCCCCAGCATTTT.

This sequence joins TRBV6-5 and TRBJ2-1, with D perhaps matching TRBD2 (7 bases). The CDR3 consists of 14 residues. V was shortened by 9 bases and J by 4 bases, with 16 bases between the two germline ends. Germline V lookup: CDR1 MNHEY, CDR2 SVGAGI. In DNA form, the CDR3 reads TGTGCCAGTGCCCAACAGGGAGGGTACAATGAGCAGTTCTTC. The encoded protein is CASAQQGGYNEQFF.

V gene TRBV10-3 combines with J gene TRBJ1-2, with 9 bases matching TRBD1. J lost 0 bases, V lost 0 bases, and 5 bases had no gene match. This CDR3 is 17 amino acids long. In germline, CDR1 is ENHRY, CDR2 SYGVKD. CDR3 DNA sequence: TGTGCCATCAGTGAGTCCCTGGGACAGGGAGCTAACTATGGCTACACCTTC. Amino acid sequence: CAISESLGQGANYGYTF.

The CDR3 nucleotides read TGTGCCAGCAGAGGGGGCAGGGACGAGCAGTACTTC. It translates to CASRGGRDEQYF. The V and J genes are TRBV6-5 and TRBJ2-7, with 7 bases identical to TRBD1. V shed 6 bases and J 5 bases; nucleotides not matched to a gene: 4. This CDR3 spans 12 amino acids. CDR1 and CDR2 from the germline V gene are MNHEY and SVGAGI.

This chain connects TRBV11-2 to TRBJ2-1, with D possibly TRBD2 on 6 matching bases. There are 18 residues in the CDR3. V lost 5 bases and J lost 0, with 20 bases in between. Germline lookup yields CDR1 SGHAT and CDR2 FQNNGV. DNA for the CDR3: TGTGCCAGCAGCCAGCTCGGGAGTAGTGGGAGCTCCTACAATGAGCAGTTCTTC. Translation gives CASSQLGSSGSSYNEQFF.

The chain is built from TRBV30 and TRBJ2-1; possibly TRBD2 for D (5 bases). V lost 0 bases, J lost 7 bases, and 16 bases lay in between. Germline V lookup: CDR1 GTSNPN, CDR2 SVGIG (reference sequence). The CDR3 length is 15 residues. CDR3 in amino acids: CAWSVRTGSWNEQFF. Here the CDR3 DNA reads TGTGCCTGGAGTGTACGGACGGGATCTTGGAATGAGCAGTTCTTC.

The table lists this clone with a few counts. The sample holds other DNA sequences that translate to the same CDR3. The rearrangement joins TRBV5-1 to TRBJ2-2; D gene uncertain. The V and J ends lost 0 bases and 0 bases respectively, with 3 bases between them. The CDR3 length is 14 residues. Germline-derived CDR1 and CDR2 are SGHRS and YFSETQ. The CDR3 loop is CASSLDTNTGELFF. In nucleotides, the CDR3 is TGCGCCAGCAGCTTGGACACGAACACCGGGGAGCTGTTTTTT. Filled out from reference TRBV5-1 and TRBJ2-2, the complete variable domain reads KAGVTQTPRYLIKTRGQQVTLSCSPISGHRSVSWYQQTPGQGLQFLFEYFSETQRNKGNFPGRFSGRQFSNSRSEMNVSTLELGDSALYLCASSLDTNTGELFFGEGSRLTVL.